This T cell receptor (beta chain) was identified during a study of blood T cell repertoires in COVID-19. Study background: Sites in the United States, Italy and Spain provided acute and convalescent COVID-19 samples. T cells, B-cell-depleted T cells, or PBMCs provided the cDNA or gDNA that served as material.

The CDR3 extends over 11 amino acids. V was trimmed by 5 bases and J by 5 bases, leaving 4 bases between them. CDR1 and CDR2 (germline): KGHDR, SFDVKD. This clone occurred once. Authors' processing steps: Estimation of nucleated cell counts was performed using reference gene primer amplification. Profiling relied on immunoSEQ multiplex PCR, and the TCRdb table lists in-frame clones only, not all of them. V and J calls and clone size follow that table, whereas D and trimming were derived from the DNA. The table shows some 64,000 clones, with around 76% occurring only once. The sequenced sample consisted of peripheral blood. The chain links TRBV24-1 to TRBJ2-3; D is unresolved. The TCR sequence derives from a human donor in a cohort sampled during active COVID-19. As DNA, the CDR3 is TGTGCCACCAGTGTGCGAGATACGCAGTATTTT. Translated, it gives CATSVRDTQYF.